This TCR beta chain was retrieved from a study of T cell responses to AZD1222 COVID-19 vaccine. Here immunoSEQ multiplex PCR was the method, and the copy in TCRdb shows in-frame clones only, minus some. There are 150,000 or so clones in the sample; 91% occur only once, and approximately 3.9% lies in the top ten. This clone was detected once. The receptor's source is an adult who received the AZD1222 COVID-19 vaccine. The sequenced sample was peripheral blood, obtained 28 days after the second AZD1222 dose.

CDR3: CASSLGFREDTEAFF. In DNA form, the CDR3 reads TGTGCCAGCAGCTTAGGGTTTAGGGAGGACACTGAAGCTTTCTTT. The genes are TRBV7-2 and TRBJ1-1; no clear D gene. Trimming left V 1 base short and J 3 bases short, with 12 bases between. CDR3 length: 15 residues. Germline V CDR1 and CDR2: SGHTA, FQGNSA.